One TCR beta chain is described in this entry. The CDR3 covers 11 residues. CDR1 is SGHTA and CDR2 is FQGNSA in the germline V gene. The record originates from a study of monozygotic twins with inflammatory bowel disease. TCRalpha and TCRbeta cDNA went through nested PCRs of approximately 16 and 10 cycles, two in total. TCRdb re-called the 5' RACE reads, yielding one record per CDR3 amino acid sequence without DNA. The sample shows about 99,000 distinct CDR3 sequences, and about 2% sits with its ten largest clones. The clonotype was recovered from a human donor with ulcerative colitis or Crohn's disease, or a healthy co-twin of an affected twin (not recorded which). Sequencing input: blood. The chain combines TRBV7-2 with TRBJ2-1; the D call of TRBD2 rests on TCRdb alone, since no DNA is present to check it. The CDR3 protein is CASSFGRDGFF.